The rows below give T cell receptor beta chains drawn from one sample of a study of blood T cells in healthy people across ages. TCRdb processed the 5' RACE reads anew with MiXCR; each CDR3 protein has one entry. The sample contains some 1.5 million distinct CDR3 sequences, 28% of which appear only once. The sample was blood. Receptors originate from a woman aged 30 to 39 in good health. Each CDR3 is given without its conserved first and last residue. Rows may omit the clone size; those that give it use once, few, many or a size class.

j_call clone_size v_call cdr3_aa
TRBJ1-5 NA TRBV2 ASSDREGYQPQH
TRBJ2-3 NA TRBV3-1 ASSQARQGADTQY
TRBJ2-5 NA TRBV5-4 ASSSTGEGETQY
NA few TRBV5-6 ASSVRQANYEQY
TRBJ2-7 few TRBV20-1 SARDLMMETSGPYEQY
TRBJ1-2 NA TRBV9 ASNVGQGDGGYT
TRBJ1-6 NA TRBV5-1 ASSLSTLDSPLH
TRBJ2-7 NA TRBV6-5 ASNRAGGPYNEQY
TRBJ1-4 many TRBV12-3/TRBV12-4 ASSFHGTGRSEKLF
TRBJ2-1 few TRBV4-2 ASSQGWVASGGADEQF
TRBJ1-2 NA TRBV25-1 ASSELGAALYGYT
TRBJ2-3 NA TRBV20-1 SGLAGPTDTQY
TRBJ2-7 NA TRBV6-5 ASSYLGQGGEQY
TRBJ2-3 few TRBV2 ATRLSDTQY
TRBJ2-1 few TRBV12-3/TRBV12-4 ASSSEYEQF
TRBJ2-5 NA TRBV2 ASRIAGETQY
TRBJ2-6 many TRBV6-5 ASSYRSAGANVLT
TRBJ2-1 NA TRBV6-2/TRBV6-3 ASRQGDSPEQF
TRBJ2-3 NA TRBV20-1 SASLTSGRDTQY
TRBJ1-2 NA TRBV28 ASSYSWTAPYGYT
TRBJ2-1 few TRBV5-1 ASSLAIAGEVEQF
TRBJ1-4 NA TRBV7-9 ASSLSQGANEKLF
TRBJ2-7 many TRBV7-2 ASSLVDGSEEQY
TRBJ2-1 NA TRBV10-3 AIGPSGNYNEQF
TRBJ2-1 many TRBV4-3 ASSPDRERNEQF
TRBJ2-5 many TRBV15 ATSRGRQETQY
TRBJ2-3 few TRBV7-6 ASSLGTPRDMQY
TRBJ1-5 many TRBV12-3/TRBV12-4 ASSFGAGNQPQH
TRBJ2-1 NA TRBV30 ACEGLAGGNEQF
TRBJ2-7 NA TRBV7-9 ASSLGDPGVGEQY
TRBJ1-1 few TRBV28 ASSLIGVGTEAF
TRBJ1-2 NA TRBV7-2 ASSGPLFSKSYT
TRBJ2-7 NA TRBV28 ASSSQAVGEQY
TRBJ2-1 many TRBV29-1 SVATSGSLNEQF
TRBJ1-2 many TRBV6-6 ASSYPADIRNYGYT
TRBJ2-1 few TRBV9 ASSVTGDGDEQF
TRBJ1-5 NA TRBV30 AWSEGIFNQPQH
TRBJ2-7 NA TRBV5-1 ASSSVQGISSYEQY
TRBJ2-3 NA TRBV7-6 ASSLRDSPSTDTQY
TRBJ1-5 NA TRBV20-1 SAPNRAENQPQH
TRBJ2-5 many TRBV20-1 SAIRGAAAQETQY
TRBJ1-2 many TRBV29-1 SGGPSEGYT
TRBJ2-7 few TRBV4-1 ASSQDRPRDEQY
TRBJ2-7 many TRBV29-1 SVDGTGSYEQY
TRBJ2-5 NA TRBV20-1 SAFDGPEAQY
TRBJ2-5 NA TRBV5-1 ASSRLAEAETQY
TRBJ2-7 NA TRBV6-2/TRBV6-3 ASREAGQNYEQY
TRBJ1-1 few TRBV18 ASSYARGNTEAF
TRBJ2-7 many TRBV6-5 ASSYSSLGAYEQY
TRBJ2-1 few TRBV7-9 ASRNDSYNEQF